Listed below are T cell receptor beta chains from one sample, sequenced in a study of T-cell reconstitution after alpha-beta-depleted transplantation in children. TCRdb re-called the PCR reads through MiXCR, storing one row per CDR3 protein. In the table there are 700,000 or so distinct CDR3 sequences, about 12% of which are singletons. The specimen was PBMCs, collected before TCRalphabeta/CD19-depleted stem cell transplant. The source is a girl between 2 and 10 years old with congenital amegakaryocytic thrombocytopenia, due to receive a stem cell transplant. The CDR3 runs from the conserved cysteine through the conserved F or W. A D gene is named only where the DNA matches it firmly. Clone size is shown for a subset of rows, as once, few, many or a class of expanded clone.

V gene	D gene	J gene	clone size	CDR3 DNA	CDR3 protein
TRBV11-2	NA	TRBJ2-1	NA	TGTGCCGCGACTCCCGGGAGCAAGGGTGAGCAGTTCTTC	CAATPGSKGEQFF
TRBV7-7	NA	TRBJ2-1	many	TGTGCCAGCAGCTTAGGGCTACGGGACGATGAGCAGTTCTTC	CASSLGLRDDEQFF
TRBV27	NA	TRBJ2-1	many	TGTGCCAGCAGTTTCGGCACCGAGAGCTCCTACAATGAGCAGTTCTTC	CASSFGTESSYNEQFF
TRBV30	TRBD1	TRBJ1-2	NA	TGTGCCTGGAGCCGGGACAGGGGATATGGCTACACCTTC	CAWSRDRGYGYTF
TRBV5-1	NA	TRBJ2-1	NA	TGCGCCAGCGGGAGTAACAGCCCCTACAATGAGCAGTTCTTC	CASGSNSPYNEQFF
TRBV15	TRBD1	TRBJ2-4	NA	TGTGCCACCAGCAGAGATCTCCCTTCTGGACAGGTCTTAGCCAAAAACATTCAGTACTTC	CATSRDLPSGQVLAKNIQYF
TRBV12-3/TRBV12-4	NA	TRBJ2-5	many	TGTGCCAGCAGTCCCGGGTCACGAGAGACCCAGTACTTC	CASSPGSRETQYF
TRBV25-1	NA	TRBJ2-3	many	TGTGCCAGCGCCCTCCGCACAGATACGCAGTATTTT	CASALRTDTQYF
TRBV29-1	NA	TRBJ2-7	NA	TGCAGCGTTGAAGCGACAGGCTCCTCCTACGAGCAGTACTTC	CSVEATGSSYEQYF
TRBV15	TRBD1	TRBJ2-1	NA	TGTGCCACCAGCCCGGGGACAGGGCCTCATGAGCAGTTCTTC	CATSPGTGPHEQFF
TRBV7-2	TRBD2	TRBJ2-1	NA	TGTGCCAGCAGCTTAGCCGGAAGACTAGCGGGAGGTCCCAATGAGCAGTTCTTC	CASSLAGRLAGGPNEQFF
TRBV29-1	TRBD1	TRBJ2-4	few	TGCAGCGCTTACGGGACAGACGGAAACATTCAGTACTTC	CSAYGTDGNIQYF
TRBV5-1	NA	TRBJ1-4	many	TGCGCCAGCAGCTTAAGAGGGGGGCCTAATGAAAAACTGTTTTTT	CASSLRGGPNEKLFF
TRBV20-1	TRBD2	TRBJ2-7	NA	TGCAGTGCTAGACTGGCGGGGGACTACTCCTACGAGCAGTACTTC	CSARLAGDYSYEQYF
TRBV7-9	TRBD1	TRBJ2-5	few	TGTGCCAGCAGCTTGACAGGGGGGACCCAGTACTTC	CASSLTGGTQYF
TRBV20-1	TRBD1	TRBJ1-3	many	TGCAGTGCTTCAAAGACAGGGGCCATCTCTGGAAACACCATATATTTT	CSASKTGAISGNTIYF
TRBV5-1	NA	TRBJ2-7	NA	TGCGCCAGCAGCTTTACAGAGGGGTCGAACGAGCAGTACTTC	CASSFTEGSNEQYF
TRBV20-1	NA	TRBJ1-5	many	TGCAGTGCTGAGGGAGGAAATCAGCCCCAGCATTTT	CSAEGGNQPQHF
TRBV20-1	TRBD2	TRBJ2-3	few	TGCAGTGCCACAGCCACAGCGGGACTAGCGGGGGATACAGATACGCAGTATTTT	CSATATAGLAGDTDTQYF
TRBV12-3/TRBV12-4	NA	TRBJ1-1	many	TGTGCCAGCAGTTTAAATGGGCCCCAAGCTTTCTTT	CASSLNGPQAFF
TRBV20-1	TRBD2	TRBJ2-7	NA	TGCAGTGCCGAGCGGGGGTCCTACGAGCAGTACTTC	CSAERGSYEQYF
TRBV20-1	TRBD1	TRBJ2-7	few	TGCAGTGCTGGAACCCCCGGGACAGGGTTTTTCGAGCAGTACTTC	CSAGTPGTGFFEQYF